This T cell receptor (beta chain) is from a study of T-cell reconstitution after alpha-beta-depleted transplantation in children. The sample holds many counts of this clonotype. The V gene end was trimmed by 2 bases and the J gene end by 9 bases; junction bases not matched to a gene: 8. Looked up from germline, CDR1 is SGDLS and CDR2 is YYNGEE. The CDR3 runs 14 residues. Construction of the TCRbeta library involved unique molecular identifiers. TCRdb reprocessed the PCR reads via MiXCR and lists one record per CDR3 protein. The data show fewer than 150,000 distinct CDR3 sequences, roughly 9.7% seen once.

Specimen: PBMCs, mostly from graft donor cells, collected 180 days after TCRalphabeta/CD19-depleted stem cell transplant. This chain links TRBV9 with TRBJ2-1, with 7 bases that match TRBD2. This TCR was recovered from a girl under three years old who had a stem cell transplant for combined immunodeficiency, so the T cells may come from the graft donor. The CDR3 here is CASSVGSGRPEQFF. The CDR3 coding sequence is TGTGCCAGCAGCGTTGGTAGCGGGCGTCCTGAGCAGTTCTTC. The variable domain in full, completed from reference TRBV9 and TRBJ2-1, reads DSGVTQTPKHLITATGQRVTLRCSPRSGDLSVYWYQQSLDQGLQFLIQYYNGEERAKGNILERFSAQQFPDLHSELNLSSLELGDSALYFCASSVGSGRPEQFFGPGTRLTVL.